The rows below give T cell receptor beta chains drawn from one sample of a study of cytomegalovirus exposure and HLA in healthy donors. Profiled with immunoSEQ multiplex PCR; TCRdb holds only in-frame clones, not every one. The sample yields around 76,000 clones, about 71% seen once. The sample comprised PBMCs. Receptor source: a woman aged 45-65 years in good health and CMV-seropositive. CDR3s include the opening cysteine and the closing phenylalanine or tryptophan. The D gene is left open where the match is weak. Clone size is stated in some rows and not others, as once, few, many or a class when expanded.

V gene	J gene	D gene	clone size	CDR3 DNA	CDR3 protein
TRBV7-2	TRBJ2-2	TRBD2	.	TGTGCCAGCAGCTTAGTCACTAGCGGGGGGGCGAACACCGGGGAGCTGTTTTTT	CASSLVTSGGANTGELFF
TRBV5-1	TRBJ2-3	.	.	TGCGCCAGCAGCTTGGCCGAGCGTTGGGATACGCAGTATTTT	CASSLAERWDTQYF
TRBV5-4	TRBJ2-5	.	.	TGTGCCAGCAGGAGAGGCCGGGACTCAACTAAAGAGACCCAGTACTTC	CASRRGRDSTKETQYF
TRBV10-3	TRBJ1-2	.	.	TGTGCCATCAGTCTAGACAGCTATGGCTACACCTTC	CAISLDSYGYTF
TRBV30	TRBJ2-3	.	.	TGTGCCTGGAGCGGTTTCTACGGGACAGATACGCAGTATTTT	CAWSGFYGTDTQYF
TRBV28	TRBJ1-4	.	few	TGTGCCAGCAGTCCATCAGGGGCTTCTAATGAAAAACTGTTTTTT	CASSPSGASNEKLFF
TRBV27	TRBJ1-2	.	.	TGTGCCAGCAGGTCAGGACAGCTGCACTATGGCTACACCTTC	CASRSGQLHYGYTF
TRBV5-6	TRBJ1-2	TRBD1	once	TGTGCCAGCAGCCAGGGGGGCCTTAACTATGGCTACACCTTC	CASSQGGLNYGYTF
TRBV28	TRBJ2-7	.	.	TGTGCCAGCAGACCTATCGGCGGAAGGAGCTCCTACGAGCAGTACTTC	CASRPIGGRSSYEQYF
TRBV4-3	TRBJ2-7	TRBD1	few	TGCGCCAGCAGCCAGAGTCCGGGACAGAACTACGAGCAGTACTTC	CASSQSPGQNYEQYF
TRBV30	TRBJ2-1	TRBD2	.	TGTGCCTGGAGCGATCAAACGGGACTAGCGGGAGGAGATGAGCAGTTCTTC	CAWSDQTGLAGGDEQFF
TRBV28	TRBJ2-7	TRBD1	.	TGTGCCAGCAGACCCGGGGACAGGGCCTACGAGCAGTACTTC	CASRPGDRAYEQYF
TRBV7-9	TRBJ2-5	TRBD2	few	TGTGCCAGCAGCTTAGGACTAGCGGGAGTAGAGACCCAGTACTTC	CASSLGLAGVETQYF
TRBV28	TRBJ2-7	TRBD1	.	TGTGCCAGCAGCCCGGGACAGACCTACGAGCAGTACTTC	CASSPGQTYEQYF
TRBV29-1	TRBJ2-7	TRBD1	.	TGCAGCGTGCGTTTTAGGGGACAGAACTACGAGCAGTACTTC	CSVRFRGQNYEQYF
TRBV10-3	TRBJ2-7	.	few	TGTGCCATCAGCGTCGGGGACTACGAGCAGTACTTC	CAISVGDYEQYF
TRBV6-5	TRBJ1-2	TRBD1	few	TGTGCCAGCATGACAGGGCCAAACTATGGCTACACCTTC	CASMTGPNYGYTF
TRBV30	TRBJ2-5	.	.	TGTGCCTGGAGAGAGGGGGGGCCGCGGGTGACCCAGTACTTC	CAWREGGPRVTQYF
TRBV11-2	TRBJ2-5	TRBD2	.	TGTGCCAGCAGCCCCGGACTAGCGGGGTTTCAGGAGACCCAGTACTTC	CASSPGLAGFQETQYF
TRBV7-6	TRBJ2-1	TRBD1	.	TGTGCCAGCAGCTTGGAAGATACAGGGGTCGGTGACAATGAGCAGTTCTTC	CASSLEDTGVGDNEQFF
TRBV5-1	TRBJ2-5	.	.	TGCGCCAGCAGCTTGGTAGTCAAAGAGACCCAGTACTTC	CASSLVVKETQYF
TRBV18	TRBJ1-5	TRBD1	.	TGTGCCAGCTCCCCGGGACAGCCAAATCAGCCCCAGCATTTT	CASSPGQPNQPQHF